Described below is a single T cell receptor (beta chain) sequence and its context. This record comes from a study of cytomegalovirus exposure and HLA in healthy donors. The length of the CDR3 is 16 residues. Losses at the gene ends were 4 bases for V and 5 bases for J; bases not matched to a gene: 9. CDR1 is SGHAT and CDR2 is FQNNGV in the germline V gene. Use of 60 Vbeta and 13 Jbeta primers characterized the PCR. Repertoires were generated with immunoSEQ multiplex PCR, while TCRdb's copy carries only in-frame clones and drops some. Of 150,000 or so clones listed, 55% to 70% were seen once; the top ten hold 3%.

The source material was PBMCs. The source is a woman aged 25 to 45 in good health and CMV-seropositive. The rearrangement links TRBV11-2 to TRBJ1-1, with 11 positions matching TRBD1. The CDR3 DNA is TGTGCCAGCAGCTCCTCTGGGACAGGGGGACGGACTGAAGCTTTCTTT. Protein sequence: CASSSSGTGGRTEAFF.